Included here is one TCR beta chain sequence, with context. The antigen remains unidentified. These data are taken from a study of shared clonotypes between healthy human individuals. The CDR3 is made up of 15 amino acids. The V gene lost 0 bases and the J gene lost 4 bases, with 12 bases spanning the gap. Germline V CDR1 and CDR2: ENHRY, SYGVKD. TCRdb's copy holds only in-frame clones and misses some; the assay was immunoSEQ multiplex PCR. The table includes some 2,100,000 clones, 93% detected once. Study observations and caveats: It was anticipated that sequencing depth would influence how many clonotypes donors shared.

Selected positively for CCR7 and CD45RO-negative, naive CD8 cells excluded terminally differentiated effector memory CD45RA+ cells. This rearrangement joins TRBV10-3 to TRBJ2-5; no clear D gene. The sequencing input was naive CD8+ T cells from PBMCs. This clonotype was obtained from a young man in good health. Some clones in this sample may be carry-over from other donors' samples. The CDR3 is CAISESTAASETQYF. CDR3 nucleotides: TGTGCCATCAGTGAGTCGACTGCAGCATCAGAGACCCAGTACTTC.